Below, 25 T cell receptor beta chains from the same sample are listed, as sequenced in a study of blood T cell repertoires in COVID-19. The data were produced by immunoSEQ multiplex PCR, yet TCRdb's version contains in-frame clones alone and is incomplete. The sample records about 200,000 clones, around 81% being singletons. Input material: peripheral blood. The receptors originated from a man aged 55 to 70 with COVID-19, enrolled during active disease.

This chain links TRBV7-6 with TRBJ1-3, with D tentatively TRBD1 (6 bases). This CDR3 is 15 amino acids long. V was pared by 5 bases and J by 0 bases, with 11 bases between. The germline gives CDR1 SGHVS, CDR2 FNYEAQ. The CDR3 loop is CASSLAGASGNTIYF. In DNA, the CDR3 is TGTGCCAGCAGCCTTGCAGGGGCCTCTGGAAACACCATATATTTT. Full variable domain (missing parts from reference TRBV7-6 and TRBJ1-3): GAGVSQSPRYKVTKRGQDVALRCDPISGHVSLYWYRQALGQGPEFLTYFNYEAQQDKSGLPNDRFSAERPEGSISTLTIQRTEQRDSAMYRCASSLAGASGNTIYFGEGSWLTVV.

The chain carries TRBV27 and TRBJ2-2; no definite D call. The CDR3 is 14 amino acids. V was cut by 3 bases and J by 5 bases, with 10 bases left in between. CDR1 is MNHEY, CDR2 SMNVEV, per germline (reference sequence). The CDR3 loop reads CASSFLENTGELFF. The CDR3 bases are TGTGCCAGCAGTTTTCTTGAGAATACCGGGGAGCTGTTTTTT.

The J gene is TRBJ1-2, the V gene TRBV14, with TRBD1 as a possible D gene (5 bases). The CDR3 extends over 14 amino acids. Germline V CDR1 and CDR2: SGHDN, FVKESK. V gave up 5 bases and J gave up 0 bases, with 10 bases separating them. CDR3 in amino acids: CASSDSLANYGYTF. The CDR3 region has the DNA TGTGCCAGCAGCGACAGCCTAGCTAACTATGGCTACACCTTC.

This clone has more than one count but fewer than ten. V and J are TRBV2 and TRBJ2-5; 15 positions match TRBD2. The germline V gene encodes CDR1 SNHLY and CDR2 FYNNEI. The junction had 7 bases not matched to a gene; V was cut back by 6 bases and J by 5 bases. This CDR3 has 16 amino acids. In nucleotides, the CDR3 is TGTGCCAGCAGCCTGGGACTAGCGGGAGGAGGGGAGACCCAGTACTTC. It specifies CASSLGLAGGGETQYF. The variable domain in full, completed from reference TRBV2 and TRBJ2-5, reads EPEVTQTPSHQVTQMGQEVILRCVPISNHLYFYWYRQILGQKVEFLVSFYNNEISEKSEIFDDQFSVERPDGSNFTLKIRSTKLEDSAMYFCASSLGLAGGGETQYFGPGTRLLVL.

The chain combines TRBV2 with TRBJ1-2, with D hard to call. This CDR3 region has 13 residues. V shed 5 bases and J shed 8 bases, with 15 bases lying between them. From germline, CDR1 is SNHLY and CDR2 FYNNEI. The CDR3 reads CASSSSPGGGYTF. Here the CDR3 DNA reads TGTGCCAGCAGTTCGTCCCCGGGAGGGGGCTACACCTTC.

The chain uses TRBV12-3 or TRBV12-4 and TRBJ1-2; TRBD1 might be the D (5 bases). V lost 5 bases to trimming and J lost 9 bases, with 16 bases between them. The CDR3 extends over 13 amino acids. The CDR3 coding sequence is TGTGCCAGCAGTCGATCGGACGGGGGGAGCTACACCTTC. Protein sequence: CASSRSDGGSYTF.

The chain recombines TRBV6-5 with TRBJ1-5, with D unclear. V dropped 5 bases and J dropped 4 bases, with 9 bases sitting between them. Germline lookup yields CDR1 MNHEY and CDR2 SVGAGI. This CDR3 comprises 13 residues. The CDR3 spells CASSLEMNQPQHF. CDR3 bases: TGTGCCAGCAGTCTGGAGATGAATCAGCCCCAGCATTTT.

This sequence joins TRBV5-1 and TRBJ1-1; TRBD1 aligns across 7 bases. V lost 0 bases to trimming and J lost 4 bases; unmatched junction nucleotides: 9. CDR1 is SGHRS and CDR2 is YFSETQ in the germline V gene. The length of the CDR3 is 16 residues. The CDR3 coding sequence is TGCGCCAGCAGCTTGGAAGGGGGCGGGTTCGGCACTGAAGCTTTCTTT. Translated: CASSLEGGGFGTEAFF.

This clone has a handful of counts. The V gene is TRBV6-1, the J gene TRBJ1-6; D call uncertain. Trimming took 2 bases from V and 7 from J, leaving 12 bases between them. Per germline, CDR1 MNHNS and CDR2 SASEGT. CDR3 length equals 15 residues. CDR3 nucleotides: TGTGCCAGCAGTGAACAGGAGGGTTGGAATTCACCCCTCCACTTT. Amino acids: CASSEQEGWNSPLHF.

The CDR3 loop is CASSIAGGLGSQPQHF. CDR3 nucleotides: TGTGCCAGTAGTATAGCGGGAGGACTGGGGAGCCAGCCCCAGCATTTT. This chain links TRBV19 with TRBJ1-5; D gene unclear. Germline CDR1 LNHDA, CDR2 SQIVND (reference sequence). V shed 1 base and J shed 7 bases, with 17 bases lying between them. The CDR3 is 16 amino acids. The full variable domain, in which reference TRBV19 and TRBJ1-5 provide the parts outside the CDR3, is DGGITQSPKYLFRKEGQNVTLSCEQNLNHDAMYWYRQDPGQGLRLIYYSQIVNDFQKGDIAEGYSVSREKKESFPLTVTSAQKNPTAFYLCASSIAGGLGSQPQHFGDGTRLSIL.

The gene calls are TRBV6-4 and TRBJ1-6, with 7 bases identical to TRBD1. The germline V gene has CDR1 MRHNA and CDR2 SNTAGT. There are 15 residues in the CDR3. V shed 0 bases, J shed 7 bases, and the junction held 3 bases outside the gene matches. The CDR3 coding sequence is TGTGCCAGCAGTGACTCTACAGGGGAAAATTCACCCCTCCACTTT. Amino acid sequence: CASSDSTGENSPLHF.

The chain's CDR3 is CASTQGGQLANYGYTF. The CDR3 DNA follows: TGTGCCAGCACTCAGGGGGGACAGTTAGCTAACTATGGCTACACCTTC. J is TRBJ1-2 and V is TRBV28; 7 nucleotides agree with TRBD1. CDR3 length equals 16 residues. Germline values: CDR1 MDHEN, CDR2 SYDVKM. The V gene end was trimmed by 7 bases and the J gene end by 0 bases; junction bases not matched to a gene: 11.

The genes are TRBV5-1 and TRBJ2-7; D unresolved. Germline V gene data show CDR1 as SGHRS and CDR2 as YFSETQ. The length of the CDR3 is 14 residues. V shed 1 base and J shed 3 bases, with 11 bases lying between them. CDR3 nucleotide sequence: TGCGCCAGCAGCTTGCGCGGCGGAAACTACGAGCAGTACTTC. Protein: CASSLRGGNYEQYF.

This rearrangement joins TRBV5-1 to TRBJ1-5; D gene unclear. Trimming left V 0 bases short and J 3 bases short, with 10 bases between. Germline lookup yields CDR1 SGHRS and CDR2 YFSETQ. The CDR3 sequence is 15 residues long. The chain's CDR3 is CASSLGPGDNQPQHF. The CDR3 DNA reads TGCGCCAGCAGCTTGGGTCCCGGGGACAATCAGCCCCAGCATTTT. The entire variable domain, with the rest obtained from reference TRBV5-1 and TRBJ1-5, is as follows: KAGVTQTPRYLIKTRGQQVTLSCSPISGHRSVSWYQQTPGQGLQFLFEYFSETQRNKGNFPGRFSGRQFSNSRSEMNVSTLELGDSALYLCASSLGPGDNQPQHFGDGTRLSIL.

This clone was counted a few times. Because the CDR3 is missing its conserved closing phenylalanine or tryptophan, this is likely a read error. Because the CDR3's place on the DNA is in doubt, the DNA is left out and the CDR3 is given as listed by TCRdb. The V call is TRBV5-6, the J call TRBJ1-1; the DNA was not compared with TRBD1, the D call given in the table. The germline CDR1 and CDR2 sequences are SGHDT and YYEEEE. Termini included, the CDR3 measures 14 amino acids. The CDR3 loop is CASSLWTPEGAVSI.

Only a few counts were recorded for this clone. This rearrangement joins TRBV6-5 to TRBJ1-4; 8 bases match TRBD1. This CDR3 is built from 15 residues. Losses at the gene ends were 3 bases for V and 8 bases for J; bases not matched to a gene: 8. The germline CDR1 and CDR2 sequences are MNHEY and SVGAGI. CDR3 sequence: CASSYRTGRGEKLFF. The DNA for the CDR3 is TGTGCCAGCAGTTATCGGACAGGGAGGGGGGAAAAACTGTTTTTT.

The V gene is TRBV27, the J gene TRBJ1-3; a possible D gene is TRBD1 (6 bases). Germline V gene lookup returns CDR1 MNHEY and CDR2 SMNVEV (reference sequence). This CDR3 is built from 16 residues. V lost 6 bases, J lost 0 bases, and 15 bases lay in between. The CDR3 loop is CASSPRDTDSGNTIYF. The CDR3 DNA reads as TGTGCCAGCAGCCCCCGGGACACCGACTCTGGAAACACCATATATTTT.

This clone was observed a handful of times. The chain combines TRBV5-1 with TRBJ2-7, with D possibly being TRBD1 (5 bases). V lost 0 bases and J lost 3, with 19 bases in between. The CDR3 extends over 17 amino acids. Germline CDR1 SGHRS, CDR2 YFSETQ. CDR3 residues: CASSLEGQGPAIYEQYF. CDR3 nucleotides: TGCGCCAGCAGCTTGGAGGGTCAGGGCCCTGCAATCTACGAGCAGTACTTC.

This chain joins TRBV6-5 and TRBJ2-7; 7 nucleotides line up with TRBD1. The CDR3 contains 15 residues. CDR1 and CDR2 from the germline V gene are MNHEY and SVGAGI. Germline trimming cut 4 bases from V and 5 bases from J; bases unmatched to any gene: 11. The CDR3 sequence: CASSSPGRGLHEQYF. In DNA, the CDR3 is TGTGCCAGCAGTTCACCAGGAAGGGGGCTCCACGAGCAGTACTTC.

This chain links TRBV5-4 with TRBJ1-3; the match to TRBD1 covers 9 bases. The CDR3 totals 16 residues. The trim removed 4 bases at V and 4 bases at J, leaving 9 bases unmatched. The germline gives CDR1 SGHNT, CDR2 YYREEE (reference sequence). This chain's CDR3 is CASSRATGTGGNTIYF. CDR3 DNA: TGTGCCAGCAGCAGAGCTACCGGGACAGGGGGAAACACCATATATTTT.

This clone was seen only once. This rearrangement joins TRBV6-2 or TRBV6-3 to TRBJ1-5; tentatively, D is TRBD1 (5 bases). CDR3 size: 13 residues. Trimming took off 6 bases at V and 3 bases at J, with 9 bases between the two ends. Germline CDR1 is MNHEY and CDR2 is SVGEGT. Written as DNA, the CDR3 is TGTGCCAGCAGCGTACAGGACAATCAGCCCCAGCATTTT. Its translation: CASSVQDNQPQHF.

This clone occurred once. The chain links TRBV5-1 to TRBJ1-1, with 8 bases fitting TRBD1. Germline CDR1 and CDR2: SGHRS and YFSETQ. There are 15 residues in the CDR3. V trimming: 1 base; J trimming: 4 bases; junction bases outside the gene matches: 6. The CDR3 coding sequence is TGCGCCAGCAGCTTGACGGGACAGGCAGGCACTGAAGCTTTCTTT. It yields the protein CASSLTGQAGTEAFF. The whole variable domain, remainder taken from reference TRBV5-1 and TRBJ1-1, is KAGVTQTPRYLIKTRGQQVTLSCSPISGHRSVSWYQQTPGQGLQFLFEYFSETQRNKGNFPGRFSGRQFSNSRSEMNVSTLELGDSALYLCASSLTGQAGTEAFFGQGTRLTVV.

CDR3 in amino acids: CASSVDGRETGRAFF. CDR3 in DNA: TGTGCCAGCAGCGTAGACGGACGAGAGACAGGTCGGGCTTTCTTT. This sequence joins TRBV9 and TRBJ1-1; weak D call: TRBD1 (6 bases). The CDR3 length is 15 residues. Trimming pared 0 bases from V and 11 bases from J, leaving 20 bases between. Germline V gene data show CDR1 as SGDLS and CDR2 as YYNGEE. The complete variable domain, with remaining parts taken from reference TRBV9 and TRBJ1-1, reads DSGVTQTPKHLITATGQRVTLRCSPRSGDLSVYWYQQSLDQGLQFLIQYYNGEERAKGNILERFSAQQFPDLHSELNLSSLELGDSALYFCASSVDGRETGRAFFGQGTRLTVV.

The J gene is TRBJ1-5, the V gene TRBV28, with a tentative D call TRBD1 (6 bases). Looked up from germline, CDR1 is MDHEN and CDR2 is SYDVKM. Trimming removed 5 bases from V and 9 bases from J, with 23 bases in between. The length of the CDR3 is 16 residues. CDR3 nucleotides: TGTGCCAGCAGTCTATTGGGGGCAGGGCGGTCTTGGCCCCAGCATTTT. It encodes CASSLLGAGRSWPQHF.

This chain joins TRBV5-5 and TRBJ1-3; D ambiguous. CDR3 length: 14 residues. CDR1 is SGHKS and CDR2 is YYEKEE in the germline V gene (reference sequence). V was pared by 2 bases and J by 3 bases, with 9 bases between. The CDR3 DNA reads as TGTGCCAGCAGCTTTGAGAGCTTTGGAAACACCATATATTTT. Amino acid sequence: CASSFESFGNTIYF.